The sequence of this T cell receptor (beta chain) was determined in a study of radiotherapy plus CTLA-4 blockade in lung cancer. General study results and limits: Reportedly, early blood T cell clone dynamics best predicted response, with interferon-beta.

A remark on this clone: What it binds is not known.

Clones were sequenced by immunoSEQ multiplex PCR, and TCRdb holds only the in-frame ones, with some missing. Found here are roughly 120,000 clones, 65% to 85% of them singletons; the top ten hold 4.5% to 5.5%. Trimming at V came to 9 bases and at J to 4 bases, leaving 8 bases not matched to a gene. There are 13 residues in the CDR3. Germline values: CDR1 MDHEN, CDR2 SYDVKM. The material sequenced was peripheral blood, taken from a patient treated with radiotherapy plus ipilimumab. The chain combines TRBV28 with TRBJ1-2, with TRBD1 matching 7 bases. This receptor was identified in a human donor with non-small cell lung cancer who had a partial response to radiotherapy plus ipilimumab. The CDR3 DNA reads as TGTGCCAGTAATTCGGGACAGTTCTATGGCTACACCTTC. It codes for CASNSGQFYGYTF.